A single sample is the source of the 12 T cell receptor beta chains below, sequenced in a study of CD8 T cells in Susac syndrome. A quantity of roughly 0.5 to 1 ug RNA underwent reverse transcription using random hexamers. TCRdb used MiXCR to reprocess the immunoSEQ multiplex PCR reads, holding one entry per CDR3 protein. Among over 150,000 distinct CDR3 sequences listed, around 94% were seen once. The sequenced sample was CD4+ T cells from PBMCs. The receptors here all came from a human donor with Susac syndrome.

The chain has TRBV7-3 and TRBJ2-7, with TRBD1 identical over 10 bases. Trimming cost V 5 bases and J 3 bases; bases outside gene matches: 4. Germline CDR1 SGHTA, CDR2 FQGTGA. The CDR3 has 14 amino acids. The CDR3 here is CASSMGTGDYEQYF. The CDR3 DNA sequence: TGTGCCAGCAGCATGGGGACAGGGGACTACGAGCAGTACTTC.

The gene calls are TRBV12-5 and TRBJ1-2, with a tentative D call TRBD1 (6 bases). The V and J ends lost 4 bases and 10 bases respectively, with 16 bases between them. Germline V lookup: CDR1 LGHNT, CDR2 FRNRAP. There are 13 residues in the CDR3. The CDR3 DNA is TGTGCTAGTGGTTACTCTGGGGGGGCCTCCTACACCTTC. This translates into CASGYSGGASYTF.

The DNA for the CDR3 is TGTGCCAGCACCCACCGGGGGCGGCTGTACAATGAGCAGTTCTTC. Translating gives CASTHRGRLYNEQFF. The chain couples TRBV28 to TRBJ2-1, with D perhaps given as TRBD1 or TRBD2 (6 bases each). The CDR3 has 15 amino acids. Germline loops: CDR1 MDHEN, CDR2 SYDVKM. V lost 7 bases and J 4 bases, leaving 17 bases between the germline ends.

V usage is TRBV18 and J usage is TRBJ2-7; weak D call: TRBD1 (6 bases). The CDR3 covers 15 residues. Germline assignment: CDR1 KGHSH and CDR2 LQKENI. Trimming removed 1 base at V and 7 bases at J, with 17 bases between. CDR3 sequence: CASSPLPNYRDEQYF. The CDR3 DNA sequence: TGTGCCAGCTCACCACTCCCGAATTACAGGGATGAGCAGTACTTC.

The chain combines TRBV29-1 with TRBJ1-1; D not resolved. Trimming cost V 7 bases and J 0 bases, with 12 bases left between them. Per the germline V gene, CDR1 is SQVTM and CDR2 is ANQGSEA. CDR3 size: 13 residues. CDR3 region: CSAAGVLNTEAFF. The CDR3 region has the DNA TGCAGCGCTGCGGGAGTCCTGAACACTGAAGCTTTCTTT.

This chain uses TRBV14 with TRBJ2-6; no definite D call. Germline CDR1 reads SGHDN; CDR2 reads FVKESK. V was shortened by 1 base and J by 0 bases, with 7 bases between the two germline ends. The CDR3 extends over 16 amino acids. CDR3 loop: CASSQVVSSGANVLTF. The DNA for the CDR3 is TGTGCCAGCAGCCAAGTCGTTAGCTCTGGGGCCAACGTCCTGACTTTC.

This clonotype was found a few times. The J gene is TRBJ2-3, the V gene TRBV30; 7 bases are shared with TRBD2. The CDR3 totals 14 residues. V dropped 3 bases and J dropped 2; count of bases not matched to a gene: 5. Per the germline V gene, CDR1 is GTSNPN and CDR2 is SVGIG (reference sequence). The CDR3 DNA reads as TGTGCCTGGAGGAGGGCGGGAGTCACAGATACGCAGTATTTT. It codes for CAWRRAGVTDTQYF.

The rearrangement uses TRBV24-1 and TRBJ2-7; TRBD1 matches 8 bases. The CDR3 extends over 15 amino acids. From germline, CDR1 is KGHDR and CDR2 SFDVKD. V was pared by 3 bases and J by 0 bases, with 3 bases of the junction left unmatched. The CDR3 DNA reads TGTGCCACCAGTGATCGGGACAGGCCCTCCTACGAGCAGTACTTC. This gives the protein CATSDRDRPSYEQYF.

The chain employs TRBV11-1 and TRBJ2-1, with D possibly TRBD2 on 7 matching bases. CDR3 size: 15 residues. V lost 5 bases, J lost 7 bases, and 18 bases lay in between. Germline CDR1 SGHAT, CDR2 FQDESV (reference sequence). CDR3 amino acids: CASSPGVGRTNEQFF. The CDR3 coding sequence is TGTGCCAGCAGCCCAGGGGTCGGGAGGACGAATGAGCAGTTCTTC.

This chain uses TRBV7-2 with TRBJ2-1; 11 nucleotides match TRBD2. CDR1 and CDR2 (germline): SGHTA, FQGNSA. The CDR3 covers 16 residues. The J segment lost 2 bases and the V segment lost 6 bases, leaving 6 bases of the junction unmatched. CDR3 nucleotides: TGTGCCAGCAGAGTAACTAGCGGGGGCACCTACAATGAGCAGTTCTTC. The encoded protein is CASRVTSGGTYNEQFF.

The chain is built from TRBV25-1 and TRBJ2-7; possibly TRBD1 or TRBD2 for D (6 bases each). Trimming stripped 3 bases from V and 3 bases from J, with 21 bases between. CDR1 is MGHDK and CDR2 is SYGVNS in the germline V gene. The CDR3 consists of 17 residues. The CDR3 DNA is TGTGCCAGCAGTGACCCCCGATCCCGGGGGCACAGCTACGAGCAGTACTTC. It is translated as CASSDPRSRGHSYEQYF.

The chain combines TRBV5-1 with TRBJ2-1, with D hard to call. The CDR3 covers 14 residues. Germline V CDR1 and CDR2: SGHRS, YFSETQ. V gave up 0 bases and J gave up 7 bases, with 11 bases separating them. In DNA, the CDR3 is TGCGCCAGCAGCTTGGTCGCGGTGGGGAATGAGCAGTTCTTC. Its protein is CASSLVAVGNEQFF.